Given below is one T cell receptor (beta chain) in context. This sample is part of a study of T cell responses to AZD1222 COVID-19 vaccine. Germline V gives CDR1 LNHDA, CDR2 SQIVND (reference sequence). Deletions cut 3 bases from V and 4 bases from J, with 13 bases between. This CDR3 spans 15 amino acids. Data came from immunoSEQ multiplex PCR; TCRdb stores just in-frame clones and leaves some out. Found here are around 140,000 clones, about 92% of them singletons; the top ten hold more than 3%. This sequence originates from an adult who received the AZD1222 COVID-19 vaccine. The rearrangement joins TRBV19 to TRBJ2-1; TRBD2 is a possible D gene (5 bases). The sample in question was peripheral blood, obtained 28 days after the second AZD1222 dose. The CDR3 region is CASSIGFSGYNEQFF. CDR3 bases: TGTGCCAGTAGTATCGGGTTTTCGGGGTACAATGAGCAGTTCTTC.